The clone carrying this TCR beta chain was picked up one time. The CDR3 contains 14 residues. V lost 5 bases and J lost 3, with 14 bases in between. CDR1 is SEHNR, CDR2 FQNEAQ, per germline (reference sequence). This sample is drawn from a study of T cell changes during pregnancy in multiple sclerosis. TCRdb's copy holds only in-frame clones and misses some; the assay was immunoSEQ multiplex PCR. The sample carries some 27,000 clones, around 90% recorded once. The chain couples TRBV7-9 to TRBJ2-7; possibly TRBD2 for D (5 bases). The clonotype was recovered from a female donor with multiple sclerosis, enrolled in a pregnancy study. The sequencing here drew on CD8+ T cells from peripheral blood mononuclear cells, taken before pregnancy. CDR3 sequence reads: CASSRGSHDYEQYF. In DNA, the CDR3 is TGTGCCAGCAGCCGAGGGTCCCACGACTACGAGCAGTACTTC.